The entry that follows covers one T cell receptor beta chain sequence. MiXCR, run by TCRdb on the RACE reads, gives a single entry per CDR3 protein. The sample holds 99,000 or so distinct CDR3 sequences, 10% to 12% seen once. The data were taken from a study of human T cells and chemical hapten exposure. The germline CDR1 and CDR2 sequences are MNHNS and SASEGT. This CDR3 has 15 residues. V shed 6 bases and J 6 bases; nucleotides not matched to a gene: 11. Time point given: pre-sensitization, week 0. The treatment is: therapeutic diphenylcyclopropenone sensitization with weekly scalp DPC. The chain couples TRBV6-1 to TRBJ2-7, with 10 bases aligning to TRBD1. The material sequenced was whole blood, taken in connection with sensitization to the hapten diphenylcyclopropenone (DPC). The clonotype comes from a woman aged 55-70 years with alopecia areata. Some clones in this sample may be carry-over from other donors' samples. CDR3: CASSLRDRGLGEQYF. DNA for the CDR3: TGTGCCAGCAGCCTCCGGGACAGGGGATTGGGCGAGCAGTACTTC.